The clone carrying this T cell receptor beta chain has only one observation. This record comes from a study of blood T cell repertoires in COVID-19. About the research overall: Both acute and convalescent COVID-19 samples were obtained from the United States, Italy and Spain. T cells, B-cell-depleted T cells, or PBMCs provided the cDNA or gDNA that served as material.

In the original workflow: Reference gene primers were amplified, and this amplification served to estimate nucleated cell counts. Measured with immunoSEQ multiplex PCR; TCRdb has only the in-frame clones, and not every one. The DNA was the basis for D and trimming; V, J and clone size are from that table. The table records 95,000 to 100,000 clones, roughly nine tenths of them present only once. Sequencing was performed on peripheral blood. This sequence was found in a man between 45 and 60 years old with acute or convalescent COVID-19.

The CDR3 DNA follows: TGTGCCAGCAACTTGGACAGGGTGAATTCACCCCTCCACTTT. Its translation is CASNLDRVNSPLHF. V gene TRBV11-2 combines with J gene TRBJ1-6, with TRBD1 matching 8 bases. Looked up from germline, CDR1 is SGHAT and CDR2 is FQNNGV. J lost 7 bases, V lost 7 bases, and 6 bases had no gene match. The CDR3 covers 14 residues.